What follows are 21 T cell receptor beta chains derived from one specimen sequenced in a study of OX40 agonist ivuxolimab in advanced cancers. Some clones are missing from TCRdb's copy, which holds only in-frame ones; the method was immunoSEQ multiplex PCR. There are tens of thousands of clones in the sample; 80% to 90% occur only once, and 0.24% lies in the top ten. Sequenced here: CD4+ or CD8+ T cells sorted from blood, sampled in a trial of the OX40 agonist ivuxolimab. The receptors shown here come from an adult with an advanced solid tumor such as melanoma, head and neck, liver or kidney cancer.

The chain joins TRBV7-6 to TRBJ2-7; D may be TRBD2 (7 bases). Germline assignment: CDR1 SGHVS and CDR2 FNYEAQ. V was cut by 3 bases and J by 5 bases, with 26 bases left in between. The CDR3 covers 18 residues. CDR3 nucleotides: TGTGCCAGCAGCTTCGGGGGGACAAGAAGGAGTATCGGGGACGAGCAGTACTTC. The encoded protein is CASSFGGTRRSIGDEQYF.

J is TRBJ1-5 and V is TRBV19; no reliable D call. Trimming removed 7 bases at V and 0 bases at J, with 7 bases between. CDR1 LNHDA and CDR2 SQIVND come from the germline V gene (reference sequence). This CDR3 comprises 13 residues. CDR3 sequence: CASNTASNQPQHF. CDR3 nucleotides: TGTGCCAGTAACACGGCTAGCAATCAGCCCCAGCATTTT.

This chain links TRBV28 with TRBJ2-7; maybe TRBD1 (6 bases). V dropped 4 bases and J dropped 6 bases, with 16 bases sitting between them. Germline V gene data show CDR1 as MDHEN and CDR2 as SYDVKM. The CDR3 is 14 amino acids. The CDR3 coding sequence is TGTGCCAGCAGTTCAAGGGACATTCAGGGCGAGCAGTACTTC. Protein product: CASSSRDIQGEQYF.

The chain uses TRBV6-5 and TRBJ1-2; D unresolved. This CDR3 contains 13 residues. Germline CDR1 and CDR2: MNHEY and SVGAGI. V was shortened by 4 bases and J by 2 bases, with 8 bases between the two germline ends. DNA of the CDR3: TGTGCCAGCAGTTCGTTACGGAACTATGGCTACACCTTC. This encodes CASSSLRNYGYTF.

In this sample, this clone turned up a few times. This rearrangement joins TRBV5-6 to TRBJ1-1, with D hard to call. The V end lost 3 bases, the J end lost 2 bases, and 11 bases lay between the germline ends. From germline, CDR1 is SGHDT and CDR2 YYEEEE. The CDR3 spans 14 residues. The CDR3: CASSSPGYNTEAFF. The CDR3 nucleotides read TGTGCCAGCAGCTCTCCGGGATATAACACTGAAGCTTTCTTT.

This chain uses TRBV18 with TRBJ1-1, with D unresolved. Per the germline V gene, CDR1 is KGHSH and CDR2 is LQKENI. CDR3 length: 13 amino acids. V lost 2 bases and J lost 1, with 5 bases in between. The chain's CDR3 is CASSPGRNTEAFF. The CDR3 DNA follows: TGTGCCAGCTCACCAGGGCGGAACACTGAAGCTTTCTTT.

The J gene is TRBJ1-1, the V gene TRBV19; 7 bases agree with TRBD1. J gave up 6 bases and V 10 bases, and 8 bases lay outside the gene matches. This CDR3 region has 12 residues. Germline values: CDR1 LNHDA, CDR2 SQIVND (reference sequence). CDR3: CATATGFAEAFF. For the CDR3, the DNA is TGTGCCACAGCGACAGGGTTTGCTGAAGCTTTCTTT.

This chain uses TRBV5-1 with TRBJ1-1; TRBD1 matches at 7 bases. V lost 4 bases to trimming and J lost 1 base; unmatched junction nucleotides: 4. Germline assignment: CDR1 SGHRS and CDR2 YFSETQ. The length of the CDR3 is 14 residues. The CDR3 DNA reads TGCGCCAGCAGCCAGGGACAGCCGAACACTGAAGCTTTCTTT. This sequence encodes CASSQGQPNTEAFF.

The V gene is TRBV27, the J gene TRBJ2-7, with D perhaps given as TRBD1 or TRBD2 (5 bases each). The ends were cut back, 5 bases at V and 2 bases at J, with 10 bases in the middle. Germline loops: CDR1 MNHEY, CDR2 SMNVEV (reference sequence). This CDR3 has 13 residues. The CDR3 region is CASSHGTTYEQYF. DNA of the CDR3: TGTGCCAGCAGTCATGGGACCACCTACGAGCAGTACTTC.

DNA of the CDR3: TGCAGTCAGGGTTCAGAGACCCAGTACTTC. Translated, it gives CSQGSETQYF. V is TRBV20-1 and J is TRBJ2-5; maybe TRBD1 (5 bases). CDR1 is DFQATT, CDR2 SNEGSKA, per germline (reference sequence). Trimming pared 8 bases from V and 4 bases from J, leaving 8 bases between. This CDR3 has 10 residues.

V gene TRBV7-2 combines with J gene TRBJ2-1; 8 positions agree with TRBD2. V shed 5 bases and J 0 bases; nucleotides not matched to a gene: 3. The CDR3 is 15 amino acids. CDR1 and CDR2 (germline): SGHTA, FQGNSA. The CDR3 nucleotides are TGTGCCAGCAGCCGGAGCGGGAGCTCCTACAATGAGCAGTTCTTC. Its protein product is CASSRSGSSYNEQFF.

This chain connects TRBV5-8 to TRBJ2-3, with D hard to call. CDR3 length: 16 residues. V lost 0 bases, J lost 2 bases, and 13 bases lay in between. Germline V gene lookup returns CDR1 SGHTS and CDR2 YDEGEE. The CDR3 sequence: CASSLGSFVYTDTQYF. Written as DNA, the CDR3 is TGTGCCAGCAGCTTGGGGAGCTTCGTATACACAGATACGCAGTATTTT.

The chain is built from TRBV27 and TRBJ2-1; D may be TRBD1 (6 bases). This CDR3 contains 13 residues. With 6 bases removed from V and 6 bases from J, the gap between germline ends came to 12 bases. Germline V gene sequence: CDR1 MNHEY, CDR2 SMNVEV (reference sequence). CDR3: CASRHGQSNEQFF. CDR3 DNA: TGTGCCAGCAGGCACGGACAGTCCAATGAGCAGTTCTTC.

On this clone: This specimen includes other DNA sequences encoding the same CDR3. The CDR3: CASSLQETQYF. CDR3 bases: TGTGCCAGCTCCCTCCAAGAGACCCAGTACTTC. The chain carries TRBV18 and TRBJ2-5, with D hard to call. V was pared by 6 bases and J by 1 base, with 3 bases between. Looked up from germline, CDR1 is KGHSH and CDR2 is LQKENI. CDR3 length equals 11 residues.

CDR3 loop: CASSSDQETQYF. The CDR3 DNA reads TGTGCCAGCAGCTCAGATCAAGAGACCCAGTACTTC. This chain connects TRBV6-5 to TRBJ2-5; no reliable D call. V lost 6 bases and J lost 2, with 7 bases in between. The CDR3 runs 12 residues. The V gene's germline CDR1 is MNHEY and CDR2 SVGAGI.

The V gene is TRBV27, the J gene TRBJ2-3, with 8 nucleotides matching TRBD2. Germline V gene lookup returns CDR1 MNHEY and CDR2 SMNVEV (reference sequence). There are 17 residues in the CDR3. V lost 2 bases, J lost 0 bases, and 7 bases stayed unmatched. The CDR3 DNA reads TGTGCCAGCAGTTTAACCCCTGGCGGGAGGAGCACAGATACGCAGTATTTT. It yields the protein CASSLTPGGRSTDTQYF.

The V and J genes are TRBV11-2 and TRBJ2-7; D remains ambiguous. CDR1 and CDR2 from the germline V gene are SGHAT and FQNNGV. CDR3 size: 14 residues. V lost 2 bases and J 1 base, leaving 9 bases between the germline ends. The CDR3 loop is CASSLMTGSYEQYF. CDR3 sequence (DNA): TGTGCCAGCAGCTTAATGACTGGGTCCTACGAGCAGTACTTC.

The chain joins TRBV5-8 to TRBJ1-2, with a tentative D call TRBD1 (6 bases). V was cut by 4 bases and J by 1 base, with 11 bases left in between. There are 14 residues in the CDR3. Per germline, CDR1 SGHTS and CDR2 YDEGEE. The CDR3 nucleotides read TGTGCCAGCAGCCAGGGACACGTTAACTATGGCTACACCTTC. Protein product: CASSQGHVNYGYTF.

The rearrangement uses TRBV7-9 and TRBJ2-2; the match to TRBD1 covers 7 bases. The J segment lost 7 bases and the V segment lost 5 bases, leaving 10 bases of the junction unmatched. Germline V gene lookup returns CDR1 SEHNR and CDR2 FQNEAQ (reference sequence). CDR3 length: 15 amino acids. Here the CDR3 reads CASSLRLGTDGELFF. In DNA form, the CDR3 reads TGTGCCAGCAGCCTCAGACTCGGGACAGACGGGGAGCTGTTTTTT.

The chain has TRBV7-8 and TRBJ2-5; D gene uncertain. The CDR3 covers 13 residues. Germline CDR1 is SGHVS and CDR2 is FQNEAQ. V was pared by 5 bases and J by 1 base, with 8 bases between. CDR3 coding DNA: TGTGCCAGCAGCACCCGTCTCCAAGAGACCCAGTACTTC. It codes for CASSTRLQETQYF.

The chain combines TRBV28 with TRBJ2-1, with 7 positions matching TRBD2. V gave up 8 bases and J gave up 4 bases; unmatched junction bases: 11. Per germline, CDR1 MDHEN and CDR2 SYDVKM. This CDR3 comprises 15 residues. The CDR3 reads CASSSGTTPYNEQFF. In DNA form, the CDR3 reads TGTGCCAGCTCTAGCGGAACAACTCCTTACAATGAGCAGTTCTTC.